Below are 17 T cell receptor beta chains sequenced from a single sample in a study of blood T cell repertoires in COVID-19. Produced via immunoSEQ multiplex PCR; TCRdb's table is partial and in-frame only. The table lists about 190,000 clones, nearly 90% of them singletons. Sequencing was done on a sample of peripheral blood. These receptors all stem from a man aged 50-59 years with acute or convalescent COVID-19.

This CDR3 reads CASSFYGQGSFSEQYF. CDR3 nucleotides: TGTGCCAGCAGTTTTTATGGACAGGGAAGTTTCTCCGAGCAGTACTTC. The rearrangement links TRBV28 to TRBJ2-7; TRBD1 agrees at 8 bases. Germline CDR1 and CDR2: MDHEN and SYDVKM. The length of the CDR3 is 16 residues. The V gene end was trimmed by 3 bases and the J gene end by 6 bases; junction bases not matched to a gene: 13.

The CDR3 nucleotides are TGTGCCAGCAGTTCCCGACAGGGAGATGGCTACACCTTC. It specifies CASSSRQGDGYTF. This sequence joins TRBV12-3 or TRBV12-4 and TRBJ1-2; 7 bases agree with TRBD1. The CDR3 consists of 13 residues. The V and J ends lost 4 bases and 6 bases, in that order; junction bases with no gene match: 5.

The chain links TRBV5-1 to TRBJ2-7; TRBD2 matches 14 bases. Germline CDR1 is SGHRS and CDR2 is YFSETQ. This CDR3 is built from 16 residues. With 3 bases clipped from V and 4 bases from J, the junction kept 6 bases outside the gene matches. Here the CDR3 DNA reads TGCGCCAGCAGCTCGGGGACTAGCGGGAGTTCTTACGAGCAGTACTTC. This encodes CASSSGTSGSSYEQYF. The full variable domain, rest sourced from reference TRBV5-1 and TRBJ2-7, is KAGVTQTPRYLIKTRGQQVTLSCSPISGHRSVSWYQQTPGQGLQFLFEYFSETQRNKGNFPGRFSGRQFSNSRSEMNVSTLELGDSALYLCASSSGTSGSSYEQYFGPGTRLTVT.

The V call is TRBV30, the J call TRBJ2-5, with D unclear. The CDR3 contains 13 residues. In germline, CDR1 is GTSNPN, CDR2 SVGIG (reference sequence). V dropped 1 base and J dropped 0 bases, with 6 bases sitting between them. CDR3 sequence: CAWSARHQETQYF. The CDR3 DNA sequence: TGTGCCTGGAGTGCTAGGCACCAAGAGACCCAGTACTTC.

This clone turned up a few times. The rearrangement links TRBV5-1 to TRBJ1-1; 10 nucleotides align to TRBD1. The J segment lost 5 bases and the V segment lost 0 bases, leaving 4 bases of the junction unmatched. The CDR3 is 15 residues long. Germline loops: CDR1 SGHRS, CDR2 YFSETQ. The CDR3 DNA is TGCGCCAGCAGCTTGGCGACAGGGGGCGAGACTGAAGCTTTCTTT. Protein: CASSLATGGETEAFF.

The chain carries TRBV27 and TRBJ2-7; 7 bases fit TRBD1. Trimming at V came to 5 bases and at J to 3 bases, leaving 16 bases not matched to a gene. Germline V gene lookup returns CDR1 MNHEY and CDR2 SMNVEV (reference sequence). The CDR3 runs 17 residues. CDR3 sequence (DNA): TGTGCCAGCAGTAGCGCGGCGAGGGACAGTCAGAACTACGAGCAGTACTTC. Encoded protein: CASSSAARDSQNYEQYF.

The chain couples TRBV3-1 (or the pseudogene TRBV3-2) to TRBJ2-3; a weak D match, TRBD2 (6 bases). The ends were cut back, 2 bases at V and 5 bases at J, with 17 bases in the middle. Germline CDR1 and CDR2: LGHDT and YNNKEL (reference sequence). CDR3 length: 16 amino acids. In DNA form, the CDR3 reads TGTGCCAGCAGCCAAAATCCCCCGGGAGCGGGAGATACGCAGTATTTT. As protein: CASSQNPPGAGDTQYF.

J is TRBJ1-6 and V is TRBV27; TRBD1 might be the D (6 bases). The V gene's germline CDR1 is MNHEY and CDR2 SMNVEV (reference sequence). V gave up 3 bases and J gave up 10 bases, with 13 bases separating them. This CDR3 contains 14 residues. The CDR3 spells CASSFDGRGSPLHF. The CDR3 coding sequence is TGTGCCAGCAGTTTCGACGGCAGGGGATCACCCCTCCACTTT.

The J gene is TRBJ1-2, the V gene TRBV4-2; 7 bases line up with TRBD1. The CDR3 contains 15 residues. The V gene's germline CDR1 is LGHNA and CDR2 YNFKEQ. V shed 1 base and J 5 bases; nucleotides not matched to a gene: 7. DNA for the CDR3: TGTGCCAGCAGCCAAGTACCGGGACAGACTTATGGCTACACCTTC. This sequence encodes CASSQVPGQTYGYTF.

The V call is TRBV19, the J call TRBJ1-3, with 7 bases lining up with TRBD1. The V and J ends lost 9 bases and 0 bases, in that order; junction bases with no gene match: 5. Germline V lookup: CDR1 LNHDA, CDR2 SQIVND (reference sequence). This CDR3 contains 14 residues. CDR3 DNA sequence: TGTGCCAGCCGGGAGGGGGCCTCTGGAAACACCATATATTTT. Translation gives CASREGASGNTIYF.

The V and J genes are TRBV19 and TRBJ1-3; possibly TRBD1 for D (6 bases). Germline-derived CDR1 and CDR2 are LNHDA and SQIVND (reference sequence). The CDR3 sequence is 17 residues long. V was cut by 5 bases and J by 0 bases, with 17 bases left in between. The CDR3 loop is CASSPIAGTISGNTIYF. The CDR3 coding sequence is TGTGCCAGTAGTCCGATCGCCGGGACAATCTCTGGAAACACCATATATTTT.

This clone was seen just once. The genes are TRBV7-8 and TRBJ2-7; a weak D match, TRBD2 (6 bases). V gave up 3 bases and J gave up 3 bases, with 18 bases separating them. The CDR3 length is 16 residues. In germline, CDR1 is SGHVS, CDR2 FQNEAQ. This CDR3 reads CASSLIGNGGNYEQYF. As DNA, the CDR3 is TGTGCCAGCAGCTTGATAGGGAATGGCGGGAACTACGAGCAGTACTTC.

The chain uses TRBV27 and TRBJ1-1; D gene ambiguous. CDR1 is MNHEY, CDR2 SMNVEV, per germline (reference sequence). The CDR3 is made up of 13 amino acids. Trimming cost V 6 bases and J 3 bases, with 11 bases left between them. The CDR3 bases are TGTGCCAGCAGCCTAGTTAGAGACACTGAAGCTTTCTTT. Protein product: CASSLVRDTEAFF.

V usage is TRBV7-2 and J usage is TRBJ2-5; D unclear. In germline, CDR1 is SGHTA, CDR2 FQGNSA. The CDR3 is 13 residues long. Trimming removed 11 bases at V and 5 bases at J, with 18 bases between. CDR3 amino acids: CAVRPPSRETQYF. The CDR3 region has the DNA TGTGCCGTCCGTCCCCCAAGTCGGGAGACCCAGTACTTC.

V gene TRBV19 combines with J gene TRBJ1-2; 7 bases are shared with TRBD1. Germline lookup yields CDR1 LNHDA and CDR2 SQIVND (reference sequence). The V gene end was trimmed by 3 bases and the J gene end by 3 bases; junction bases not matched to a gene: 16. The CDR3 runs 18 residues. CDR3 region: CASSIDHRQGFKDYGYTF. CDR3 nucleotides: TGTGCCAGTAGTATCGATCATAGACAGGGTTTTAAGGACTATGGCTACACCTTC. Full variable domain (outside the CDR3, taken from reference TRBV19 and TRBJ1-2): DGGITQSPKYLFRKEGQNVTLSCEQNLNHDAMYWYRQDPGQGLRLIYYSQIVNDFQKGDIAEGYSVSREKKESFPLTVTSAQKNPTAFYLCASSIDHRQGFKDYGYTFGSGTRLTVV.

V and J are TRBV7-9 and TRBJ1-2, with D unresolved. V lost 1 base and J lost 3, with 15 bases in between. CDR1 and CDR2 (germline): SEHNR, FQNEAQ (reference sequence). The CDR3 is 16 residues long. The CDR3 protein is CASSLVGGSAYYGYTF. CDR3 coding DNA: TGTGCCAGCAGCTTAGTCGGCGGCAGCGCCTACTATGGCTACACCTTC.

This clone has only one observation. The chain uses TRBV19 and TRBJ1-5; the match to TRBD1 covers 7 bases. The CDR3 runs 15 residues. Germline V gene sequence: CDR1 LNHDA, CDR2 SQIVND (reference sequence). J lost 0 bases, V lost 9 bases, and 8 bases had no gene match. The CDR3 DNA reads TGTGCCAGCCGCTTCAGGGGGTATAGCAATCAGCCCCAGCATTTT. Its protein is CASRFRGYSNQPQHF. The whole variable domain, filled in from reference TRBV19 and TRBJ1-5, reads DGGITQSPKYLFRKEGQNVTLSCEQNLNHDAMYWYRQDPGQGLRLIYYSQIVNDFQKGDIAEGYSVSREKKESFPLTVTSAQKNPTAFYLCASRFRGYSNQPQHFGDGTRLSIL.